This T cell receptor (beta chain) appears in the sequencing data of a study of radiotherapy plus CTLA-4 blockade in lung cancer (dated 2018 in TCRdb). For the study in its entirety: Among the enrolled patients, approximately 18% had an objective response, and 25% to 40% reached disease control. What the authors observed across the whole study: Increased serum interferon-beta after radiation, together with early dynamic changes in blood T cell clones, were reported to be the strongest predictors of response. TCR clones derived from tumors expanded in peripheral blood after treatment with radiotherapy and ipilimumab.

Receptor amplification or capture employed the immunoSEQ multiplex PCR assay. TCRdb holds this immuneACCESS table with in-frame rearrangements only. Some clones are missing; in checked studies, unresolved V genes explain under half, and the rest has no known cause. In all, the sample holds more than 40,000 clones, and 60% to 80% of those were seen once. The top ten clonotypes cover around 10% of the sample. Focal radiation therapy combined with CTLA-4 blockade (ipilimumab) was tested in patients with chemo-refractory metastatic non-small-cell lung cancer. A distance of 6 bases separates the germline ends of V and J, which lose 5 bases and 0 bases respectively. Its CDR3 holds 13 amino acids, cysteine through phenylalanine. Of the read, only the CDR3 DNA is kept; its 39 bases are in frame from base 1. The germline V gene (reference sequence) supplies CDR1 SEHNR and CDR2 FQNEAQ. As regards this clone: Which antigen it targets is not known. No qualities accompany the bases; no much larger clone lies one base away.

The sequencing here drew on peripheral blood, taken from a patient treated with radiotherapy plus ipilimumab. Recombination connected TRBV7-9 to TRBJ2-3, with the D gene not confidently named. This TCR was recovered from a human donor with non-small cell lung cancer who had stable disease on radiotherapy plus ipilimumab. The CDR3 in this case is CASSRYSTDTQYF. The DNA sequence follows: TGTGCCAGCAGCCGGTACAGCACAGATACGCAGTATTTT.